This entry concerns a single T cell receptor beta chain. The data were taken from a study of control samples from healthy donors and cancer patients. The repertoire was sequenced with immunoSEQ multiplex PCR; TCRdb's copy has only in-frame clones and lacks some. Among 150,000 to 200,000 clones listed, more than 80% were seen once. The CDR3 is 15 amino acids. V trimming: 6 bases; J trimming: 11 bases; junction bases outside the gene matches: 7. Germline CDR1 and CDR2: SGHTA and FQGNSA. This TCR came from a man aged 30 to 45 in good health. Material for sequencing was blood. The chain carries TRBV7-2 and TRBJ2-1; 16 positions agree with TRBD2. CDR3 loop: CASSRGTSGGAKQFF. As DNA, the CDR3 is TGTGCCAGCAGTAGAGGGACTAGCGGGGGGGCCAAGCAGTTCTTC.